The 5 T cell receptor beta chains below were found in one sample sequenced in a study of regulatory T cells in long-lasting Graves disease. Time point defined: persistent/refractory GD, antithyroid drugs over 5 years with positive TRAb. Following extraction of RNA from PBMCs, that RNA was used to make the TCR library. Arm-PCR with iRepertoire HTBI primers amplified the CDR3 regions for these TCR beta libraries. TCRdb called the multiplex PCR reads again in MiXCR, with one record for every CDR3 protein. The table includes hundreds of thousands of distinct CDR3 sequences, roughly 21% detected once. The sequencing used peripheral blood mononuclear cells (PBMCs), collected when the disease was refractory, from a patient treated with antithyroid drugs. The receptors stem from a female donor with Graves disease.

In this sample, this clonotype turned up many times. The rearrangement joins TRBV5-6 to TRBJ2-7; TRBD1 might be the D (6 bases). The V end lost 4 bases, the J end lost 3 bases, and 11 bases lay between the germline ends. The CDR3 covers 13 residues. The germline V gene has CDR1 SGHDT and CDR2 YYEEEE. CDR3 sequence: CASSTQTGYEQYF. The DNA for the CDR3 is TGTGCCAGCAGCACCCAGACAGGCTACGAGCAGTACTTC.

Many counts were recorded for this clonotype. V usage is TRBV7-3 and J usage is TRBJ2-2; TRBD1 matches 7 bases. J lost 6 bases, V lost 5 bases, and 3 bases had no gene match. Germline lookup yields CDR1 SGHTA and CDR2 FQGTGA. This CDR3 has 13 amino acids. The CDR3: CASSRQGAGELFF. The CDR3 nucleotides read TGTGCCAGCAGCCGTCAGGGGGCCGGGGAGCTGTTTTTT.

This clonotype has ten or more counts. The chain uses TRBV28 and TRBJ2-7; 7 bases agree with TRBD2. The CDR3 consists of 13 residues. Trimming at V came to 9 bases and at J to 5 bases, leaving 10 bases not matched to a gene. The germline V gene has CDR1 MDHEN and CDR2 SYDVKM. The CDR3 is CASQPGGADEQYF. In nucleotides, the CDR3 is TGTGCCAGTCAACCGGGGGGTGCGGACGAGCAGTACTTC.

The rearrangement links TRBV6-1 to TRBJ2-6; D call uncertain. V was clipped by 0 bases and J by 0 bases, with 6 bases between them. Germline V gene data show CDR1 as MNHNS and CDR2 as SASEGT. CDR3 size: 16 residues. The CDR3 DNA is TGTGCCAGCAGTGAAGCGTCCCTCTCTGGGGCCAACGTCCTGACTTTC. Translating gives CASSEASLSGANVLTF.

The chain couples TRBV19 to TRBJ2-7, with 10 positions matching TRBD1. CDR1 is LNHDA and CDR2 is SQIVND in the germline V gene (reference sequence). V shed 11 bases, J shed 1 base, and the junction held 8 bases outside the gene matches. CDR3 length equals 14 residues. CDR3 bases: TGTGCCTGTGGGGACAGGGGTCTTTCCTACGAGCAGTACTTC. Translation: CACGDRGLSYEQYF. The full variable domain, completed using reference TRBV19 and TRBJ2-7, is DGGITQSPKYLFRKEGQNVTLSCEQNLNHDAMYWYRQDPGQGLRLIYYSQIVNDFQKGDIAEGYSVSREKKESFPLTVTSAQKNPTAFYLCACGDRGLSYEQYFGPGTRLTVT.